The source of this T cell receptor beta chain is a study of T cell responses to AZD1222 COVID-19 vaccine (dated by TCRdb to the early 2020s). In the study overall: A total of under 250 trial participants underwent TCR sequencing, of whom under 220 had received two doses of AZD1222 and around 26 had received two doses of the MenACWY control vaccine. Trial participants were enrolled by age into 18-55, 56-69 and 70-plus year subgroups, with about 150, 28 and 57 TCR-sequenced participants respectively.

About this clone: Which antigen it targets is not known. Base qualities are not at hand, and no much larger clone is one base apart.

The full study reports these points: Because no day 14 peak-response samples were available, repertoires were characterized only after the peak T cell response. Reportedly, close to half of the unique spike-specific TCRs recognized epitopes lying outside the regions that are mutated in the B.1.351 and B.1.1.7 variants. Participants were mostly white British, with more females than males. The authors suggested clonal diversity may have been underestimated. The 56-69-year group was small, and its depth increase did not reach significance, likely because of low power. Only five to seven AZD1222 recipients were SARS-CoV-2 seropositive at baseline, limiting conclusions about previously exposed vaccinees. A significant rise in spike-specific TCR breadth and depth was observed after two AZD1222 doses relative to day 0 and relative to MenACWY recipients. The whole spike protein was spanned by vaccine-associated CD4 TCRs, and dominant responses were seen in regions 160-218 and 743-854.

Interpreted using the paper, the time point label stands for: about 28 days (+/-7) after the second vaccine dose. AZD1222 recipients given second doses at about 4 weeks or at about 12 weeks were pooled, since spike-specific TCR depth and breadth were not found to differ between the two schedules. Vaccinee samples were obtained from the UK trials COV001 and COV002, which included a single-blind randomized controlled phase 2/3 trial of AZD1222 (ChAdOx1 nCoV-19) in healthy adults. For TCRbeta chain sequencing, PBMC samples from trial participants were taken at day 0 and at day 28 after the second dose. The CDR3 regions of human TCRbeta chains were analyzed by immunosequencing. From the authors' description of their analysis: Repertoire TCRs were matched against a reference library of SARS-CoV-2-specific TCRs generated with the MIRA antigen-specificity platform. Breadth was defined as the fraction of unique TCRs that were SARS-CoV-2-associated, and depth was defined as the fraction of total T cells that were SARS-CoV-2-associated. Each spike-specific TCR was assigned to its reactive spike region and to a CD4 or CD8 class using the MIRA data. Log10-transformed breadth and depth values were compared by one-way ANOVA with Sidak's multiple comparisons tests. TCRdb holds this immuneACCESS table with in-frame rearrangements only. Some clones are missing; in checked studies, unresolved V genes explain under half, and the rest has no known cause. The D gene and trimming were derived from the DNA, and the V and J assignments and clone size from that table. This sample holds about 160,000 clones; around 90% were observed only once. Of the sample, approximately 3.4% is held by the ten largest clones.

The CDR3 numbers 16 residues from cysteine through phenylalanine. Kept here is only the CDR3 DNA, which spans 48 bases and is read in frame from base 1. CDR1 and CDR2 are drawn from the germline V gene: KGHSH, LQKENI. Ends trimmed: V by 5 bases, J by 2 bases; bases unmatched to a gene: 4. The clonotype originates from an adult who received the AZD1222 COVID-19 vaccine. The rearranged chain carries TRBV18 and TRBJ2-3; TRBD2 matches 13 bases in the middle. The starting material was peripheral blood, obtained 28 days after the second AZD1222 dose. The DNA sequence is TGTGCCAGCTCAGGGGGACTAGCGGGGCCCACAGATACGCAGTATTTT. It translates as CASSGGLAGPTDTQYF. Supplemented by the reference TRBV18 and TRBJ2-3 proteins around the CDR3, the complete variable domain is NAGVMQNPRHLVRRRGQEARLRCSPMKGHSHVYWYRQLPEEGLKFMVYLQKENIIDESGMPKERFSAEFPKEGPSILRIQQVVRGDSAAYFCASSGGLAGPTDTQYFGPGTRLTVL.